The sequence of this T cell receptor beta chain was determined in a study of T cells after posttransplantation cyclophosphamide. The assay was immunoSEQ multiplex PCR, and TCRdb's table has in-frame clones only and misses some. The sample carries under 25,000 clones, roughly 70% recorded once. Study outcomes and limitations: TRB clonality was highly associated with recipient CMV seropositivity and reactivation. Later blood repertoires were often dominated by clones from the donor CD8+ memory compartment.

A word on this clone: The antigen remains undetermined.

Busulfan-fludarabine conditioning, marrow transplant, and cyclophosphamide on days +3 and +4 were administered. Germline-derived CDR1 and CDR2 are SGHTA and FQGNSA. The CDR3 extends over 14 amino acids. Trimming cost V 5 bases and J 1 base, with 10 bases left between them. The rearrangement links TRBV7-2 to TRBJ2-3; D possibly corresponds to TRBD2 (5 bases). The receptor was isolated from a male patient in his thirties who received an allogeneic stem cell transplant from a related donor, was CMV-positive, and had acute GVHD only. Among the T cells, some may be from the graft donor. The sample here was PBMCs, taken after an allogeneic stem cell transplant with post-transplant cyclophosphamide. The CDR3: CASSPSRGTDTQYF. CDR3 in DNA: TGTGCCAGCAGCCCTAGCCGGGGCACAGATACGCAGTATTTT.